The clone carrying this T cell receptor beta chain was picked up one time. This entry is derived from a study of technical replicates of blood from a few donors. Sequencing used immunoSEQ multiplex PCR; TCRdb keeps in-frame clones, though not all of them. The sample carries 79,000 or so clones, roughly nine tenths recorded once. Germline loops: CDR1 PRHDT, CDR2 FYEKMQ (reference sequence). Deletions cut 9 bases from V and 1 base from J, with 10 bases between. This CDR3 is 12 amino acids long. Input material: T cells isolated from PBMCs. This chain connects TRBV13 to TRBJ2-7, with D possibly TRBD1 on 6 matching bases. This clonotype originated in a human donor in good health. The CDR3 DNA reads as TGTGCCAGTAGAACAGGGTCCTACGAGCAGTACTTC. Translated, it gives CASRTGSYEQYF.